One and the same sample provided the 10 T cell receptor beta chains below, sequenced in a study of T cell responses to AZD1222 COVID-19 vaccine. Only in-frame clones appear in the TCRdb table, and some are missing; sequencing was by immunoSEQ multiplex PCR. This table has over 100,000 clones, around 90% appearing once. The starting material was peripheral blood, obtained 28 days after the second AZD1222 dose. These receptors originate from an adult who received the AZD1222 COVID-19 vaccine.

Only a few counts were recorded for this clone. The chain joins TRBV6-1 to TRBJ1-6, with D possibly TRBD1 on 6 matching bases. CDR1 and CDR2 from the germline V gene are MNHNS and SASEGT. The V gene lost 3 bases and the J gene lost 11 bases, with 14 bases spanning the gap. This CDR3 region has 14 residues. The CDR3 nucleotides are TGTGCCAGCAGTGACCTCAGGAGGGGGGCACCCCTCCACTTT. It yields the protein CASSDLRRGAPLHF.

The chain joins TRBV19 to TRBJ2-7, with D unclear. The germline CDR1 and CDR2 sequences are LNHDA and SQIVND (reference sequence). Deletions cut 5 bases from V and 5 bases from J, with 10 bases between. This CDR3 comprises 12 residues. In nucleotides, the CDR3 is TGTGCCAGTAGTTCCAGCTACGACGAGCAGTACTTC. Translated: CASSSSYDEQYF.

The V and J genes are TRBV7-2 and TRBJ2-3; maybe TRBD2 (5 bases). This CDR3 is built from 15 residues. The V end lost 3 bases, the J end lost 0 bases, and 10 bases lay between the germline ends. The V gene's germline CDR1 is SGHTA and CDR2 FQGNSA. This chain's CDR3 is CASSFRRGSTDTQYF. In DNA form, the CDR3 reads TGTGCCAGCAGCTTCCGACGGGGTAGCACAGATACGCAGTATTTT.

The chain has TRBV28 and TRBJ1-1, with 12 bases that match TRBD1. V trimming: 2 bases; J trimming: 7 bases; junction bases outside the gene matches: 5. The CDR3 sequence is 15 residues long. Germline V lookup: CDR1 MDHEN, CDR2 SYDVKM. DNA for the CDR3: TGTGCCAGCAGTTTAGGCGGGACAGGGGGCTTTGAAGCTTTCTTT. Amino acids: CASSLGGTGGFEAFF.

The chain's CDR3 is CASSGAGRTEAFF. The CDR3 nucleotides are TGTGCCAGCAGCGGAGCCGGGAGGACTGAAGCTTTCTTT. The rearrangement links TRBV7-8 to TRBJ1-1; D is uncertain. V shed 5 bases and J shed 5 bases, with 12 bases lying between them. The CDR3 is 13 amino acids. The germline V gene encodes CDR1 SGHVS and CDR2 FQNEAQ.

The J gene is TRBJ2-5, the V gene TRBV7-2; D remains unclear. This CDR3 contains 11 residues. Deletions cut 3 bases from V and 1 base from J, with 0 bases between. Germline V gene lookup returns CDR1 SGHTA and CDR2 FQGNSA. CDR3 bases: TGTGCCAGCAGCTTCCAAGAGACCCAGTACTTC. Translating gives CASSFQETQYF.

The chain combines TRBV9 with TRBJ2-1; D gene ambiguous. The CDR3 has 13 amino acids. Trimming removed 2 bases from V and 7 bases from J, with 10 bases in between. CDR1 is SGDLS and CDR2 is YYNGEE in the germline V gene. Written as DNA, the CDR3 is TGTGCCAGCAGCGTTGTATCCGGTAATGAGCAGTTCTTC. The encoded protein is CASSVVSGNEQFF.

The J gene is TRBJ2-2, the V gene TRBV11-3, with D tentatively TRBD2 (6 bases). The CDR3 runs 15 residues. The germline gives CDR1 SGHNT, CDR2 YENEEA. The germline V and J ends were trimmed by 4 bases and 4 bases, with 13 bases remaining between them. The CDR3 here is CASSSRDSGTGELFF. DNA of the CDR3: TGTGCCAGCAGCTCACGGGACTCGGGCACCGGGGAGCTGTTTTTT. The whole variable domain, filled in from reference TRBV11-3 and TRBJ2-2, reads EAGVVQSPRYKIIEKKQPVAFWCNPISGHNTLYWYLQNLGQGPELLIRYENEEAVDDSQLPKDRFSAERLKGVDSTLKIQPAELGDSAVYLCASSSRDSGTGELFFGEGSRLTVL.

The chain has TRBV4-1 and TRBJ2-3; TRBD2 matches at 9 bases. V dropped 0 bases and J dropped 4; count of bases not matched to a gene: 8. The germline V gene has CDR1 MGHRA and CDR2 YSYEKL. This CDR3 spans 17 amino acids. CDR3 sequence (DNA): TGCGCCAGCAGCCAAGATATGCGCGGGGGGGCCGCAGATACGCAGTATTTT. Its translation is CASSQDMRGGAADTQYF.

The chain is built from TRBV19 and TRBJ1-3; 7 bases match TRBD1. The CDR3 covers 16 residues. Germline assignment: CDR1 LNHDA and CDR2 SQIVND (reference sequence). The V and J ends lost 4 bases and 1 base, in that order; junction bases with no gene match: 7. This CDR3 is CASSSRDSISGNTIYF. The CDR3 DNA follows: TGTGCCAGTAGTAGCCGGGACAGCATATCTGGAAACACCATATATTTT. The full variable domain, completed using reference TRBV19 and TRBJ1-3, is DGGITQSPKYLFRKEGQNVTLSCEQNLNHDAMYWYRQDPGQGLRLIYYSQIVNDFQKGDIAEGYSVSREKKESFPLTVTSAQKNPTAFYLCASSSRDSISGNTIYFGEGSWLTVV.